These T cell receptor beta chains were read from a single sample in a study of response to subunit inactivated influenza vaccine. MiXCR, run by TCRdb on the RT-PCR reads, gives a single entry per CDR3 protein. Of about 160,000 distinct CDR3 sequences listed, about a tenth are singletons. Here the sequenced sample was non-naive T cells sorted from PBMCs, taken roughly 6 weeks after vaccination. The receptors were sampled from a man aged 50 or older who received an inactivated influenza vaccine. CDR3s include the opening cysteine and the closing phenylalanine or tryptophan. Fields, in order: J gene, clone size, D gene, V gene, CDR3 protein, CDR3 DNA. D genes are given only for firm matches. A clone size is listed for some rows: how often the clone was seen (once, few, many), or a class if it is expanded.

TRBJ2-5 many NA TRBV7-2 CASSLAHGAAETQYF TGTGCCAGCAGCTTAGCCCACGGTGCAGCCGAGACCCAGTACTTC
TRBJ2-5 NA NA TRBV18 CASSPYKETQYF TGTGCCAGCTCACCATATAAGGAGACCCAGTACTTC
TRBJ1-4 many NA TRBV28 CASSRAPGLSGEKLFF TGTGCCAGCAGTCGTGCCCCGGGACTCTCAGGTGAAAAACTGTTTTTT
TRBJ2-3 few NA TRBV7-9 CASSPLKALGDTQYF TGTGCCAGCAGCCCTCTAAAGGCCCTAGGGGATACGCAGTATTTT
TRBJ1-1 few NA TRBV6-2/TRBV6-3 CASSYPLGGGDTEAFF TGTGCCAGCAGTTACCCCCTAGGGGGAGGGGACACTGAAGCTTTCTTT
TRBJ2-7 NA NA TRBV10-3 CAISLAHISYNEQYF TGTGCCATCAGCCTAGCCCACATCTCCTACAATGAGCAGTACTTC
TRBJ2-7 few NA TRBV3-1 CASSQAGTTSYEQYF TGTGCCAGCAGCCAAGCCGGGACGACTTCCTACGAGCAGTACTTC
TRBJ2-1 many NA TRBV18 CASSPGDNLRQFF TGTGCCAGCTCACCAGGGGACAATCTTAGGCAGTTCTTC
TRBJ1-5 many NA TRBV7-2 CASSRDFGGNQPQHF TGTGCCAGCAGCCGTGATTTCGGGGGCAATCAGCCCCAGCATTTT
TRBJ2-3 NA TRBD1 TRBV27 CASSFRDRGVTQYF TGTGCCAGCAGTTTCCGCGACAGGGGGGTTACGCAGTATTTT
TRBJ2-1 NA NA TRBV19 CASRAGLYNEQFF TGTGCCAGTAGGGCGGGCCTCTACAATGAGCAGTTCTTC
TRBJ2-3 many TRBD2 TRBV20-1 CSARDPLASTDTQYF TGCAGTGCTAGAGATCCACTAGCGAGCACAGATACGCAGTATTTT
TRBJ1-1 NA NA TRBV28 CASTPTANTEAFF TGTGCCAGCACCCCGACAGCAAACACTGAAGCTTTCTTT
TRBJ1-5 NA NA TRBV18 CASSPGEAQPQHF TGTGCCAGCTCACCAGGGGAGGCTCAGCCCCAGCATTTT
TRBJ2-7 many TRBD1 TRBV5-6 CASSLVDRGSEQYF TGTGCCAGCAGCTTGGTGGACAGGGGTTCCGAGCAGTACTTC
TRBJ2-3 NA NA TRBV9 CASSGTGSTDTQYF TGTGCCAGCAGCGGTACGGGTTCCACAGATACGCAGTATTTT
TRBJ2-7 few TRBD1 TRBV24-1 CATSDPALDRDPYEQYF TGTGCCACCAGTGACCCCGCCTTGGACAGGGATCCCTACGAGCAGTACTTC
TRBJ2-3 NA NA TRBV5-1 CASRTGTMTDTQNF TGCGCCAGCAGGACCGGGACAATGACTGATACGCAGAATTTT
TRBJ2-3 NA TRBD1 TRBV25-1 CASSAGQGTDTQYF TGTGCCAGCAGTGCAGGACAGGGGACAGATACGCAGTATTTT
TRBJ2-2 few NA TRBV5-5 CASSRAPDTGELFF TGTGCCAGCAGCCGCGCCCCGGACACCGGGGAGCTGTTTTTT
TRBJ1-2 NA NA TRBV6-1 CASSESLGPYGYTF TGTGCCAGCAGTGAATCCCTCGGCCCCTATGGCTACACCTTC
TRBJ2-5 few NA TRBV5-1 CASSHGQGTETQYF TGCGCCAGCAGCCACGGGCAGGGGACAGAGACCCAGTACTTC
TRBJ2-2 many TRBD2 TRBV7-3 CASSLTGGGRASGELFF TGTGCCAGCAGCTTAACTGGAGGTGGGAGGGCCTCCGGGGAGCTGTTTTTT
TRBJ2-5 NA NA TRBV2 CASSELRETQYF TGTGCCAGCAGCGAGCTTCGGGAGACCCAGTACTTC
TRBJ2-7 many NA TRBV5-1 CASSGGQATYEQYF TGCGCCAGCAGCGGGGGACAAGCAACCTACGAGCAGTACTTC
TRBJ2-7 few TRBD1 TRBV18 CASSSTGTGFFEQYF TGTGCCAGCTCCTCCACCGGGACAGGGTTTTTCGAGCAGTACTTC
TRBJ2-1 NA TRBD2 TRBV20-1 CSARDAGAGGFYNEQFF TGCAGTGCTAGAGACGCGGGAGCGGGGGGATTTTACAATGAGCAGTTCTTC
TRBJ2-3 many TRBD1 TRBV5-1 CASTGQGDTQYF TGCGCCAGCACCGGACAGGGAGATACGCAGTATTTT
TRBJ2-1 NA TRBD1 TRBV12-3/TRBV12-4 CASSLGRTGGTGYHNEQFF TGTGCCAGCAGTTTAGGTCGTACAGGCGGGACAGGGTACCACAATGAGCAGTTCTTC
TRBJ2-3 NA TRBD2 TRBV12-3/TRBV12-4 CACGGLAGVRGTDTQYF TGTGCCTGCGGGGGACTAGCGGGAGTGAGGGGCACAGATACGCAGTATTTT
TRBJ2-1 NA NA TRBV28 CASRLPRERTEQFF TGTGCCAGCAGATTACCAAGGGAACGGACTGAGCAGTTCTTC
TRBJ1-6 few NA TRBV4-3 CASSPGHPGNSPLHF TGCGCCAGCAGCCCGGGACACCCGGGGAATTCACCCCTCCACTTT
TRBJ2-5 NA NA TRBV7-2 CASSLLARTQETQYF TGTGCCAGCAGCTTACTAGCGAGAACCCAAGAGACCCAGTACTTC
TRBJ2-3 NA NA TRBV24-1 CATSDRSTDTQYF TGTGCCACCAGTGATCGATCCACAGATACGCAGTATTTT
TRBJ2-1 many TRBD2 TRBV10-3 CAISDSGGPFEQFF TGTGCCATCAGTGATAGCGGGGGCCCTTTTGAGCAGTTCTTC
TRBJ2-3 many NA TRBV3-1 CASSNPGRWQKYF TGTGCCAGCAGCAACCCCGGCAGGTGGCAAAAATATTTT